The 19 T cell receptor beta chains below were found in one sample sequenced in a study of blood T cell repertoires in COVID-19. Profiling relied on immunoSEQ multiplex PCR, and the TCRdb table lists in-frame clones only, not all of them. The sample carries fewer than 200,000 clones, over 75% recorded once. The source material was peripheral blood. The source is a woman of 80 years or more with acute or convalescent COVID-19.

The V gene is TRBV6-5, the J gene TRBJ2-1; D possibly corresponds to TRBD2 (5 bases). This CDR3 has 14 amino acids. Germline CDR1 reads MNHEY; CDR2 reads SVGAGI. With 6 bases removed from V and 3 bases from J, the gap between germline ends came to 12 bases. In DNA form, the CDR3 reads TGTGCCAGCAGGGGCGGGCTGCTCTACAATGAGCAGTTCTTC. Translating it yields CASRGGLLYNEQFF.

The CDR3 sequence is CASKTGQDPSPLHF. DNA for the CDR3: TGTGCCAGTAAGACCGGACAAGATCCGTCACCCCTCCACTTT. The rearrangement uses TRBV19 and TRBJ1-6; the D gene is possibly TRBD1 (5 bases). Trimming shortened V by 7 bases and J by 10 bases, and 17 bases separated the two germline ends. Per germline, CDR1 LNHDA and CDR2 SQIVND (reference sequence). The length of the CDR3 is 14 residues. Combining the CDR3 with reference TRBV19 and TRBJ1-6 gives the whole variable domain DGGITQSPKYLFRKEGQNVTLSCEQNLNHDAMYWYRQDPGQGLRLIYYSQIVNDFQKGDIAEGYSVSREKKESFPLTVTSAQKNPTAFYLCASKTGQDPSPLHFGNGTRLTVT.

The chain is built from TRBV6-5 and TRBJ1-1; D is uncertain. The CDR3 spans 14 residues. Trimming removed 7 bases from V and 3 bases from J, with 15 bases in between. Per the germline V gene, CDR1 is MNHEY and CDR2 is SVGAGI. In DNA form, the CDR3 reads TGTGCCAGCACCCCCCCCGGAGATTACACTGAAGCTTTCTTT. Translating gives CASTPPGDYTEAFF.

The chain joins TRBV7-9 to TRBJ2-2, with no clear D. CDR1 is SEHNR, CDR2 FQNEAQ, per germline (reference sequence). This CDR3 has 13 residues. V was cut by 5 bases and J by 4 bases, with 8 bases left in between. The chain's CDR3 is CASSVSVTGELFF. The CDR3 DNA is TGTGCCAGCAGCGTCTCTGTCACCGGGGAGCTGTTTTTT.

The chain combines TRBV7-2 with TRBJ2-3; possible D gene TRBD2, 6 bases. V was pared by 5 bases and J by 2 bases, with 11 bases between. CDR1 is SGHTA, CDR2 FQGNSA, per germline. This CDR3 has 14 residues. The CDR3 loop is CASSLQLATDTQYF. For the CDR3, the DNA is TGTGCCAGCAGCCTCCAACTAGCCACAGATACGCAGTATTTT.

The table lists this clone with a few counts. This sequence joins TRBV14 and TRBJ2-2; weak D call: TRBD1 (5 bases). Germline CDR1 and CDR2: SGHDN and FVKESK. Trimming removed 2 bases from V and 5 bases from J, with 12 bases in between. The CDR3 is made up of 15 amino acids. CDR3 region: CASSQYRQRTGELFF. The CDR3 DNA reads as TGTGCCAGCAGCCAATATAGACAGAGGACCGGGGAGCTGTTTTTT.

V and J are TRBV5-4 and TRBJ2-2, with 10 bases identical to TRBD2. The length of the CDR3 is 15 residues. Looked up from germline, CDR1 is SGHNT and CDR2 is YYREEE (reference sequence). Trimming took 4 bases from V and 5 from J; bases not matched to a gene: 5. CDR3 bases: TGTGCCAGCAGCCGGAGGGGACTAGCGACCGGGGAGCTGTTTTTT. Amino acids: CASSRRGLATGELFF.

Written as DNA, the CDR3 is TGTGCCAGCGGAAAGGGTTCGGGGAACATTCAGTACTTC. Encoded protein: CASGKGSGNIQYF. The V call is TRBV19, the J call TRBJ2-4; possible D gene TRBD2, 5 bases. V was trimmed by 9 bases and J by 7 bases, leaving 16 bases between them. The CDR3 has 13 amino acids. Germline lookup yields CDR1 LNHDA and CDR2 SQIVND (reference sequence).

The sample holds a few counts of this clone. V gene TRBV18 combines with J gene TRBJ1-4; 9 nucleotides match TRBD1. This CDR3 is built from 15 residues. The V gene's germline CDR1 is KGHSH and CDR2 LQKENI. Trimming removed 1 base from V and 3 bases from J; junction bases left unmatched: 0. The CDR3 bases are TGTGCCAGCTCACCACGGACAGGGGCTAATGAAAAACTGTTTTTT. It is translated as CASSPRTGANEKLFF.

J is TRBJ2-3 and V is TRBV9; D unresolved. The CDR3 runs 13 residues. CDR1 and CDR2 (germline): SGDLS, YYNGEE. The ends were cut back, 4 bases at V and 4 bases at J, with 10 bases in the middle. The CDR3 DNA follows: TGTGCCAGCAGCCCACGGGTCGCAGATACGCAGTATTTT. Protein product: CASSPRVADTQYF.

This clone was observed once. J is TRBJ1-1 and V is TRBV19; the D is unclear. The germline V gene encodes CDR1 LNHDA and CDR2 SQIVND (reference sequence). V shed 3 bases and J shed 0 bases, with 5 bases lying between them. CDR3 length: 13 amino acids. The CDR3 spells CASSISMNTEAFF. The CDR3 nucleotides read TGTGCCAGTAGTATTAGTATGAACACTGAAGCTTTCTTT.

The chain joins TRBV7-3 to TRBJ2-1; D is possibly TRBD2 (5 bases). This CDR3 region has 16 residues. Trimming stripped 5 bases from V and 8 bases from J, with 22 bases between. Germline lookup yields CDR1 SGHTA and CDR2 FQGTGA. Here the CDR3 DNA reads TGTGCCAGCAGCCCCCACGGCGGGTCCTCTCCCGATGAGCAGTTCTTC. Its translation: CASSPHGGSSPDEQFF.

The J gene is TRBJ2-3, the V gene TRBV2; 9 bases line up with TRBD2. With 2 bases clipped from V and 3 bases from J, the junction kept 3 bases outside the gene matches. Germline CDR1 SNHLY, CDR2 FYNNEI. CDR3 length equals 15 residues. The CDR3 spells CASSENSGGTDTQYF. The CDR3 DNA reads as TGTGCCAGCAGTGAAAATAGCGGGGGAACAGATACGCAGTATTTT.

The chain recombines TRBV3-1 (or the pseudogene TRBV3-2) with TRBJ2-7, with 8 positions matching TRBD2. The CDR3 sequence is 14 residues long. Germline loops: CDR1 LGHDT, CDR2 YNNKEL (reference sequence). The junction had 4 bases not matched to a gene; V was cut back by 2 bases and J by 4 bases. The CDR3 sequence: CASSQTSGVYEQYF. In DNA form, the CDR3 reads TGTGCCAGCAGCCAAACTAGCGGAGTATACGAGCAGTACTTC.

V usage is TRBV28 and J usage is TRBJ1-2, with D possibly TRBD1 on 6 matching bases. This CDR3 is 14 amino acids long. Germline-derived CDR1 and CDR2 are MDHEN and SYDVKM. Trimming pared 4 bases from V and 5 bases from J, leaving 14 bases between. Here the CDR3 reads CASSSARGSYGYTF. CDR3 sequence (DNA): TGTGCCAGCAGTTCCGCTAGGGGGAGTTATGGCTACACCTTC.

This CDR3 is CAWSVHRELKKLFF. The CDR3 nucleotides are TGTGCCTGGAGTGTACACAGGGAGCTGAAAAAACTGTTTTTT. The chain couples TRBV30 to TRBJ1-4, with D perhaps matching TRBD1 (6 bases). Germline V gene data show CDR1 as GTSNPN and CDR2 as SVGIG (reference sequence). This CDR3 contains 14 residues. Deletions cut 0 bases from V and 9 bases from J, with 14 bases between.

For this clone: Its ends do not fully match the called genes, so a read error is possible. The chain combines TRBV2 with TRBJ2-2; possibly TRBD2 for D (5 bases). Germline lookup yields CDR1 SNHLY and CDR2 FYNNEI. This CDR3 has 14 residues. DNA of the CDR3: TGTGCCAGCGGTGACTCCCGGGGCACCGGGGAGCTGTTTTTT. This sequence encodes CASGDSRGTGELFF.

CDR3 DNA: TGTGCCAGCAGCACCCCGGGGGGCGGGGTAGAGACCCAGTACTTC. This gives the protein CASSTPGGGVETQYF. This rearrangement joins TRBV21-1 to TRBJ2-5; the tabulated D call, TRBD2, remains unverified against the DNA. TRBV21-1 corresponds to a pseudogene. The CDR3 consists of 15 residues.

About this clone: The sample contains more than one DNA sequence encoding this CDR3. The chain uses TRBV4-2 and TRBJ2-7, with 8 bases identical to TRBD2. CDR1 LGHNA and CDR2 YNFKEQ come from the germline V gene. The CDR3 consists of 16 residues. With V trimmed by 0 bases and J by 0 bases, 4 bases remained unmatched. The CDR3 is CASSQDGSGSSYEQYF. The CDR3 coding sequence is TGTGCCAGCAGCCAAGATGGGAGCGGGAGCTCCTACGAGCAGTACTTC.